The 20 T cell receptor beta chains reported below all come from one sample, sequenced in a study of radiation and T cells in renal cell carcinoma. The sample's time point: blood 2 weeks post-SBRT. The treatment here: 15 Gy SBRT to primary tumor, nephrectomy 4 weeks later. Sequencing was performed with immunoSEQ multiplex PCR; in TCRdb, only in-frame clones are kept and a portion is missing. The sample includes 100,000 to 150,000 clones, around 90% of them seen just once. Source: blood, taken from a patient whose treatment included radiotherapy and nephrectomy. The receptors here all came from a woman in her 70s with renal cell carcinoma.

The chain has TRBV5-5 and TRBJ1-5, with D tentatively TRBD1 (5 bases). Germline values: CDR1 SGHKS, CDR2 YYEKEE (reference sequence). V was shortened by 4 bases and J by 1 base, with 12 bases between the two germline ends. The CDR3 totals 15 residues. The CDR3 reads CASSRQTSSNQPQHF. The CDR3 DNA sequence: TGTGCCAGCAGCCGACAGACCTCAAGCAATCAGCCCCAGCATTTT.

The V call is TRBV15, the J call TRBJ2-3, with a weak D call TRBD2 (5 bases). Germline V gene lookup returns CDR1 LNHNV and CDR2 YYDKDF (reference sequence). The CDR3 sequence is 16 residues long. The germline V and J ends were trimmed by 3 bases and 3 bases, with 16 bases remaining between them. The DNA for the CDR3 is TGTGCCACCAGCAGGCCACGACCGGACTCGACAGATACGCAGTATTTT. Translation gives CATSRPRPDSTDTQYF.

The chain is built from TRBV19 and TRBJ1-5; D is unclear. Trimming took 7 bases from V and 0 from J, leaving 10 bases between them. Germline V lookup: CDR1 LNHDA, CDR2 SQIVND (reference sequence). The CDR3 sequence is 14 residues long. The CDR3 spells CASKQSHSNQPQHF. Here the CDR3 DNA reads TGTGCCAGTAAACAGTCACATAGCAATCAGCCCCAGCATTTT.

V and J are TRBV30 and TRBJ1-6, with TRBD1 as a possible D gene (6 bases). CDR1 GTSNPN and CDR2 SVGIG come from the germline V gene (reference sequence). The CDR3 sequence is 15 residues long. V dropped 0 bases and J dropped 9 bases, with 15 bases sitting between them. The CDR3 bases are TGTGCCTGGAGTGTACCTGGCAGGGGTGGTTCACCCCTCCACTTT. Protein product: CAWSVPGRGGSPLHF.

This chain uses TRBV7-9 with TRBJ1-4; 8 bases fit TRBD1. The CDR3 runs to 15 residues. CDR1 and CDR2 from the germline V gene are SEHNR and FQNEAQ (reference sequence). V lost 4 bases, J lost 4 bases, and 5 bases stayed unmatched. The CDR3: CASSSTGGINEKLFF. The CDR3 DNA follows: TGTGCCAGCAGCTCTACAGGGGGGATTAATGAAAAACTGTTTTTT.

The V gene is TRBV6-5, the J gene TRBJ1-5; tentatively, D is TRBD1 (5 bases). The CDR3 covers 13 residues. V dropped 5 bases and J dropped 2 bases, with 7 bases sitting between them. Germline loops: CDR1 MNHEY, CDR2 SVGAGI. CDR3 coding DNA: TGTGCCAGCAGTGAGACAGGCAATCAGCCCCAGCATTTT. This translates into CASSETGNQPQHF.

The V gene is TRBV4-3, the J gene TRBJ1-1, with D uncertain. The V end was cut by 1 base, the J end by 2 bases, with 8 bases between. The germline V gene encodes CDR1 LGHNA and CDR2 YSLEER. The CDR3 length is 14 residues. In nucleotides, the CDR3 is TGCGCCAGCAGCCAAGGGCAGCTTAACACTGAAGCTTTCTTT. Translation: CASSQGQLNTEAFF.

The chain employs TRBV5-4 and TRBJ2-1, with 7 bases that match TRBD2. The germline gives CDR1 SGHNT, CDR2 YYREEE (reference sequence). CDR3 length: 15 amino acids. Trimming at V came to 4 bases and at J to 10 bases, leaving 14 bases not matched to a gene. Here the CDR3 reads CASSIDRGETTEQFF. The DNA for the CDR3 is TGTGCCAGCAGCATCGACCGGGGGGAGACCACGGAGCAGTTCTTC.

This clone occurred a few times. The rearrangement uses TRBV28 and TRBJ2-4; D remains ambiguous. The germline CDR1 and CDR2 sequences are MDHEN and SYDVKM. The V end lost 6 bases, the J end lost 0 bases, and 15 bases lay between the germline ends. There are 16 residues in the CDR3. The CDR3 is CASSPIPRLAKNIQYF. The CDR3 region has the DNA TGTGCCAGCAGCCCTATACCGCGCTTAGCCAAAAACATTCAGTACTTC.

The rearrangement joins TRBV5-5 to TRBJ1-5, with a tentative D call TRBD1 (5 bases). Per germline, CDR1 SGHKS and CDR2 YYEKEE (reference sequence). Trimming shortened V by 0 bases and J by 2 bases, and 12 bases separated the two germline ends. The CDR3 has 16 amino acids. CDR3 DNA: TGTGCCAGCAGCTTGGGGACACGACCCGGCAATCAGCCCCAGCATTTT. Its protein is CASSLGTRPGNQPQHF.

The J gene is TRBJ2-7, the V gene TRBV9, with 7 bases matching TRBD1. The V and J ends lost 0 bases and 1 base, in that order; junction bases with no gene match: 4. The CDR3 has 15 amino acids. The germline gives CDR1 SGDLS, CDR2 YYNGEE. CDR3 sequence reads: CASSVATGVSYEQYF. In DNA form, the CDR3 reads TGTGCCAGCAGCGTAGCAACAGGGGTTTCCTACGAGCAGTACTTC.

The genes are TRBV6-1 and TRBJ2-1; D not resolved. The germline gives CDR1 MNHNS, CDR2 SASEGT. V lost 3 bases, J lost 2 bases, and 14 bases lay in between. The CDR3 is made up of 16 amino acids. The CDR3 here is CASSEDGNGPYNEQFF. CDR3 DNA sequence: TGTGCCAGCAGTGAGGATGGGAACGGGCCCTACAATGAGCAGTTCTTC.

The rearrangement links TRBV2 to TRBJ2-7, with TRBD1 identical over 7 bases. The CDR3 is 13 residues long. After removal of 4 bases from V and 3 bases from J, the junction contained 3 bases not matched to a gene. The germline V gene has CDR1 SNHLY and CDR2 FYNNEI. The CDR3 region is CASSGYRGYEQYF. The CDR3 nucleotides read TGTGCCAGCAGTGGCTACAGGGGCTACGAGCAGTACTTC.

The J gene is TRBJ2-2, the V gene TRBV9, with 9 nucleotides matching TRBD2. Germline trimming cut 0 bases from V and 4 bases from J; bases unmatched to any gene: 4. The CDR3 loop spans 16 amino acids. Germline CDR1 and CDR2: SGDLS and YYNGEE. The CDR3 bases are TGTGCCAGCAGCGTAGGAATAGCGGGGGCCACCGGGGAGCTGTTTTTT. Translating gives CASSVGIAGATGELFF.

A single count supports this clone. The rearrangement links TRBV5-1 to TRBJ2-3; D possibly matches TRBD1 or TRBD2 (5 bases each). Germline CDR1 and CDR2: SGHRS and YFSETQ. The V and J ends lost 4 bases and 1 base respectively, with 13 bases between them. This CDR3 comprises 15 residues. As DNA, the CDR3 is TGCGCCAGCAGCAACTCCGGGACCCGCACAGATACGCAGTATTTT. Translating gives CASSNSGTRTDTQYF.

V usage is TRBV11-3 and J usage is TRBJ2-3; the D gene could be TRBD1 or TRBD2 (5 bases each). The ends were cut back, 5 bases at V and 1 base at J, with 13 bases in the middle. Germline V gene lookup returns CDR1 SGHNT and CDR2 YENEEA. The length of the CDR3 is 15 residues. CDR3 in DNA: TGTGCCAGCAGCCCCACGGGGCTTGGCACAGATACGCAGTATTTT. Translation: CASSPTGLGTDTQYF.

V usage is TRBV5-6 and J usage is TRBJ2-3; D remains ambiguous. The CDR3 totals 17 residues. V was trimmed by 5 bases and J by 0 bases, leaving 19 bases between them. Germline V gene lookup returns CDR1 SGHDT and CDR2 YYEEEE. For the CDR3, the DNA is TGTGCCAGCAGTCCCTACCGGGCGGACCCTAGCACAGATACGCAGTATTTT. It translates to CASSPYRADPSTDTQYF. The full variable domain, completed using reference TRBV5-6 and TRBJ2-3, is DAGVTQSPTHLIKTRGQQVTLRCSPKSGHDTVSWYQQALGQGPQFIFQYYEEEERQRGNFPDRFSGHQFPNYSSELNVNALLLGDSALYLCASSPYRADPSTDTQYFGPGTRLTVL.

This chain links TRBV30 with TRBJ2-6; weak D call: TRBD1 (5 bases). V was cut by 0 bases and J by 4 bases, with 7 bases left in between. This CDR3 has 14 amino acids. CDR1 and CDR2 from the germline V gene are GTSNPN and SVGIG (reference sequence). As DNA, the CDR3 is TGTGCCTGGAGTGTCCAGGGAGGGGCCAACGTCCTGACTTTC. Translation: CAWSVQGGANVLTF.

This clone was recorded a few times. Here the CDR3 DNA reads TGCGCCAGCAGCCAAGGGGTCGTAACAGGGCCTAGTGGCTACACCTTC. It yields the protein CASSQGVVTGPSGYTF. This rearrangement joins TRBV4-3 to TRBJ1-2, with D perhaps TRBD1 (6 bases). The CDR3 length is 16 residues. With 1 base removed from V and 7 bases from J, the gap between germline ends came to 19 bases. Germline CDR1 reads LGHNA; CDR2 reads YSLEER.

The chain combines TRBV11-3 with TRBJ2-7; TRBD1 aligns across 11 bases. Germline CDR1 is SGHNT and CDR2 is YENEEA. The CDR3 covers 14 residues. The V segment lost 5 bases and the J segment 5 bases; nucleotides outside the gene matches: 5. The CDR3 nucleotides are TGTGCCAGCAGCCTGGGACAGGGGGTCGACGAGCAGTACTTC. Its protein product is CASSLGQGVDEQYF.